The rows below give T cell receptor beta chains drawn from one sample of a study of T cell clusters in autoimmune cytopenias. From the multiplex PCR reads, TCRdb lists one entry per CDR3 protein and no DNA. Recorded for this sample: about 2,800 distinct CDR3 sequences. Sequenced material: peripheral blood. These TCRs come from a human donor with an autoimmune cytopenia or autoimmune hepatitis (not recorded which). CDR3s include the opening cysteine and the closing phenylalanine or tryptophan. For some rows the clone size is stated as once, few or many, or as a class when expanded; others skip it.

abundance,v_gene,j_gene,CDR3aa
medium-sized,TRBV27,TRBJ1-1,CASSYSGVRTEAFF
medium-sized,TRBV24-1,TRBJ1-4,CATSDGVKLFF
medium-sized,TRBV18,TRBJ2-3,CASSRGSWKTDTQYF
NA,TRBV10-3,TRBJ2-7,CAISDHGTTYEQYF
NA,TRBV18,TRBJ1-1,CASSTGGSNTEAFF
medium-sized,TRBV7-6,TRBJ2-5,CASRYGRKETQYF
medium-sized,TRBV19,TRBJ2-7,CASSMRGPQYEQYF
medium-sized,TRBV6-2/TRBV6-3,TRBJ1-2,CASRTAGSNYGYTF
medium-sized,TRBV27,TRBJ2-7,CASSLLGEHEQYF
medium-sized,TRBV5-4,TRBJ2-4,CASSLTGGSTKNIQYF
medium-sized,TRBV19,TRBJ2-1,CASSTGQGPYNEQFF
NA,TRBV5-4,TRBJ2-3,CASSLAAGGFGTQYF
NA,TRBV7-9,TRBJ2-7,CASSFQGYEQYF
medium-sized,TRBV6-2/TRBV6-3,TRBJ1-1,CASSYLYTTEAFF
NA,TRBV29-1,TRBJ1-1,CSVGGQGTEAFF
medium-sized,TRBV20-1,TRBJ2-3,CSASGTGLQYF
medium-sized,TRBV5-4,TRBJ2-3,CASSQRLAGASDTQYF
medium-sized,TRBV24-1,TRBJ2-7,CATSDQGYEQYF
medium-sized,TRBV10-3,TRBJ2-2,CASSGVLGTGELFF
medium-sized,TRBV18,TRBJ1-1,CASSPLGQGAEAFF
NA,TRBV20-1,TRBJ2-3,CSAPTPLLAGETDTQYF
NA,TRBV4-2,TRBJ2-7,CASSGTHEQYF
medium-sized,TRBV6-6,TRBJ1-2,CASSFPGRIRLYGYTF
medium-sized,TRBV6-5,TRBJ2-1,CASSSLLGGGDNEQFF
NA,TRBV4-2,TRBJ2-1,CASSQDPSGSVEQFF
NA,TRBV7-9,TRBJ2-1,CASSSLVYNEQFF
medium-sized,TRBV5-5,TRBJ2-7,CASSLRSVTTGYEQYF
NA,TRBV24-1,TRBJ2-5,CATGRAGETQYF
NA,TRBV20-1,TRBJ2-1,CSASLAGVSEQFF
NA,TRBV5-1,TRBJ2-2,CASRALAGNTGELFF
NA,TRBV4-3,TRBJ2-3,CASSQDSSLPAGGADTQYF
NA,TRBV7-2,TRBJ2-5,CASSFGSLLETQYF
NA,TRBV20-1,TRBJ1-5,CSADYGTGGQPQHF
medium-sized,TRBV5-6,TRBJ2-5,CASSLGGGYQETQYF
medium-sized,TRBV12-3/TRBV12-4,TRBJ2-6,CASSLMLGQGASGANVLTF
medium-sized,TRBV28,TRBJ2-2,CASSPTSGTTGELFF
NA,TRBV7-9,TRBJ2-4,CASSLGQGGASKNIQYF
medium-sized,TRBV6-1,TRBJ2-5,CASKGAGETQYF
large,TRBV19,TRBJ2-5,CASGTGETQYF
medium-sized,TRBV18,TRBJ2-3,CASSPKLGRSTDTQYF
medium-sized,TRBV7-9,TRBJ2-5,CASSLGQAHTETQYF
NA,TRBV20-1,TRBJ2-5,CSARDRGLALQETQYF
medium-sized,TRBV5-5,TRBJ2-7,CASSPRTGQFGEQYF
NA,TRBV20-1,TRBJ2-2,CSARDAGRGNTGELFF
medium-sized,TRBV5-5,TRBJ2-7,CATRSGDEQYF
medium-sized,TRBV30,TRBJ1-2,CARGRDIVYGYTF
medium-sized,TRBV18,TRBJ2-5,CASSPRGRGTSQETQYF
NA,TRBV11-1,TRBJ2-7,CASSFGPISLAGSSYEQYF
medium-sized,TRBV5-4,TRBJ2-3,CASSSGTQSGTDTQYF
NA,TRBV7-3,TRBJ1-6,CASSLKGGGSPLHF
medium-sized,TRBV6-6,TRBJ2-1,CASTLSGRAYNEQFF
NA,TRBV7-3,TRBJ2-5,CASSLLRSDGETQYF
medium-sized,TRBV27,TRBJ2-5,CASSFRDGSQETQYF
medium-sized,TRBV20-1,TRBJ2-3,CSARPGEGTGSPDTQYF